The 5 T cell receptor beta chains reported below all come from one sample, sequenced in a study of beta chain features in type 1 diabetes. What was sequenced were expressed TCRB transcripts, since all of the isolated RNA had been reverse transcribed. Clones were read by immunoSEQ multiplex PCR, and TCRdb kept only the in-frame ones, dropping some. Of 70,000 to 95,000 clones in the sample, about a third were seen once. The sample consisted of stem cell memory CD4+ T cells from blood. Receptors originate from a woman aged 18-30 years in good health.

The genes are TRBV11-3 and TRBJ2-4; D might be TRBD2 (5 bases). This CDR3 comprises 16 residues. V lost 6 bases and J lost 6, with 21 bases in between. Germline V gives CDR1 SGHNT, CDR2 YENEEA. The CDR3 sequence is CASSPSFGVYSNIQYF. The CDR3 nucleotides read TGTGCCAGCAGTCCCTCCTTCGGGGTCTATTCAAACATTCAGTACTTC.

This clone came up a few times. V and J are TRBV5-4 and TRBJ1-2; 7 positions agree with TRBD1. CDR3 size: 13 residues. Germline CDR1 SGHNT, CDR2 YYREEE (reference sequence). J lost 8 bases, V lost 0 bases, and 4 bases had no gene match. The CDR3 sequence is CASSLGTGVGYTF. CDR3 nucleotides: TGTGCCAGCAGCTTGGGTACAGGGGTCGGCTACACCTTC.

This clone was counted only a few times. This chain links TRBV5-1 with TRBJ2-3; a weak D match, TRBD2 (5 bases). The CDR3 is 13 residues long. Germline CDR1 SGHRS, CDR2 YFSETQ. V dropped 4 bases and J dropped 2 bases, with 8 bases sitting between them. The DNA of the CDR3 is TGCGCCAGCAGCGAAGCGGACACAGATACGCAGTATTTT. Translation gives CASSEADTDTQYF.

The chain employs TRBV18 and TRBJ2-7, with D possibly matching TRBD2 (6 bases). The CDR3 sequence is 14 residues long. Trimming removed 2 bases from V and 4 bases from J, with 12 bases in between. Germline V lookup: CDR1 KGHSH, CDR2 LQKENI. The DNA for the CDR3 is TGTGCCAGCTCACCAAGGAGGGGTGAATACGAGCAGTACTTC. Amino acids: CASSPRRGEYEQYF.

This chain uses TRBV5-1 with TRBJ2-2; 8 nucleotides match TRBD1. Germline V gene lookup returns CDR1 SGHRS and CDR2 YFSETQ. The trim removed 4 bases at V and 2 bases at J, leaving 4 bases unmatched. This CDR3 has 15 residues. CDR3 sequence reads: CASSLRGRNTGELFF. The CDR3 DNA follows: TGCGCCAGCAGCCTCAGGGGGCGCAACACCGGGGAGCTGTTTTTT.